The 18 T cell receptor beta chains reported below all come from one sample, sequenced in a study of shared clonotypes between healthy human individuals. The table came from immunoSEQ multiplex PCR; TCRdb's copy has only in-frame clones and leaves some out. The data contain approximately 1,000,000 clones, approximately 77% of them singletons. The sample was memory CD4+ T cells from PBMCs. Subset meaning: CD45RA-negative fraction. These receptor sequences come from a man younger than 35 in good health. Some clones in this sample may be carry-over from other donors' samples.

This rearrangement joins TRBV7-9 to TRBJ2-7; D is unclear. Germline V CDR1 and CDR2: SEHNR, FQNEAQ (reference sequence). With 4 bases removed from V and 9 bases from J, the gap between germline ends came to 16 bases. There are 13 residues in the CDR3. CDR3 in DNA: TGTGCCAGCAGCTACGACACGCCCGGCGGGCAGTACTTC. Translation: CASSYDTPGGQYF.

The genes are TRBV7-2 and TRBJ2-3; D gene ambiguous. The CDR3 runs 16 residues. V shed 1 base and J shed 0 bases, with 11 bases lying between them. CDR1 is SGHTA, CDR2 FQGNSA, per germline. DNA of the CDR3: TGTGCCAGCAGCTTAGAGATCCAGCCGAGCACAGATACGCAGTATTTT. Protein: CASSLEIQPSTDTQYF.

The CDR3 DNA reads as TGTGCCAGCAGCGTAGGAGTTCAGGGGGGAGGATGGGGAGATACGCAGTATTTT. Translated: CASSVGVQGGGWGDTQYF. The rearrangement uses TRBV9 and TRBJ2-3; D might be TRBD1 (7 bases). The germline CDR1 and CDR2 sequences are SGDLS and YYNGEE. V lost 0 bases and J lost 5, with 22 bases in between. The CDR3 runs 18 residues.

The chain uses TRBV10-1 and TRBJ2-7, with TRBD2 as a possible D gene (5 bases). This CDR3 region has 15 residues. V lost 7 bases and J 6 bases, leaving 22 bases between the germline ends. Germline assignment: CDR1 WNHNN and CDR2 SYGVQD (reference sequence). The CDR3: CASTIPLGRECEQYF. As DNA, the CDR3 is TGCGCCAGCACTATACCCCTTGGCCGGGAATGCGAGCAGTACTTC.

This clone was seen once. V gene TRBV18 combines with J gene TRBJ2-2, with a weak D call TRBD1 (5 bases). The CDR3 consists of 16 residues. V lost 6 bases and J lost 4, with 18 bases in between. The germline V gene encodes CDR1 KGHSH and CDR2 LQKENI. The CDR3, as DNA: TGTGCCAGCTCCCAGGGCAGCCCCGCGAGCACCGGGGAGCTGTTTTTT. Its protein is CASSQGSPASTGELFF.

The chain combines TRBV5-6 with TRBJ2-1; 9 positions agree with TRBD1. Trimming at V came to 5 bases and at J to 0 bases, leaving 6 bases not matched to a gene. The germline V gene has CDR1 SGHDT and CDR2 YYEEEE. The length of the CDR3 is 16 residues. The CDR3: CASSAGTGSSYNEQFF. CDR3 DNA: TGTGCCAGCAGTGCCGGGACAGGGAGCTCCTACAATGAGCAGTTCTTC.

With regard to this clone: Mismatch with germline at one junction end may stem from a read error. The gene calls are TRBV2 and TRBJ2-5; D is perhaps TRBD2 (5 bases). This CDR3 contains 14 residues. Germline CDR1 is SNHLY and CDR2 is FYNNEI. The DNA of the CDR3 is TGTGCCAGCAGTGAATCGGCGGGCCAAGGGACCCAGTACTTC. Translated: CASSESAGQGTQYF.

This clone appeared a few times. J is TRBJ2-7 and V is TRBV18, with D possibly matching TRBD1 (5 bases). Germline V gene data show CDR1 as KGHSH and CDR2 as LQKENI. This CDR3 has 16 amino acids. The ends were cut back, 2 bases at V and 0 bases at J, with 14 bases in the middle. CDR3 protein: CASSPFMDTSSYEQYF. CDR3 DNA sequence: TGTGCCAGCTCACCATTCATGGACACCAGCTCCTACGAGCAGTACTTC.

This clone was found a few times. This specimen includes other DNA sequences encoding the same CDR3. The chain recombines TRBV7-8 with TRBJ2-5; 12 bases line up with TRBD2. J lost 4 bases, V lost 6 bases, and 6 bases had no gene match. Germline values: CDR1 SGHVS, CDR2 FQNEAQ. The length of the CDR3 is 15 residues. CDR3 region: CASRSLAGGPETQYF. DNA for the CDR3: TGTGCCAGCAGGTCTCTAGCGGGAGGGCCAGAGACCCAGTACTTC.

This rearrangement joins TRBV29-1 to TRBJ1-5, with a possible D match to TRBD1 (5 bases). Germline V gives CDR1 SQVTM, CDR2 ANQGSEA. The CDR3 runs 13 residues. Trimming removed 7 bases from V and 4 bases from J, with 14 bases in between. CDR3 nucleotide sequence: TGCAGCGGTACCGACAGTTCGAATCAGCCCCAGCATTTT. Protein product: CSGTDSSNQPQHF.

The chain joins TRBV28 to TRBJ2-7, with a possible D match to TRBD2 (6 bases). This CDR3 spans 12 amino acids. V lost 8 bases and J 3 bases, leaving 11 bases between the germline ends. Germline V gene lookup returns CDR1 MDHEN and CDR2 SYDVKM. The CDR3 is CASQTRSYEQYF. CDR3 bases: TGTGCCAGCCAGACTAGGAGCTACGAGCAGTACTTC.

The CDR3 region is CASSKTWDSSYEQYF. In DNA form, the CDR3 reads TGTGCCAGTAGTAAGACTTGGGACAGCTCCTACGAGCAGTACTTC. The gene calls are TRBV19 and TRBJ2-7; 7 bases match TRBD1. This CDR3 region has 15 residues. CDR1 is LNHDA, CDR2 SQIVND, per germline (reference sequence). With 4 bases clipped from V and 0 bases from J, the junction kept 6 bases outside the gene matches. The full variable domain, its missing parts supplied by reference TRBV19 and TRBJ2-7, is DGGITQSPKYLFRKEGQNVTLSCEQNLNHDAMYWYRQDPGQGLRLIYYSQIVNDFQKGDIAEGYSVSREKKESFPLTVTSAQKNPTAFYLCASSKTWDSSYEQYFGPGTRLTVT.

The V call is TRBV25-1, the J call TRBJ1-4; maybe TRBD1 (5 bases). This CDR3 has 14 residues. The germline V gene has CDR1 MGHDK and CDR2 SYGVNS. Trimming took 7 bases from V and 0 from J, leaving 9 bases between them. The CDR3 bases are TGTGCCAGCAAGGGGACTGCAACTAATGAAAAACTGTTTTTT. Protein product: CASKGTATNEKLFF.

The chain links TRBV18 to TRBJ1-4; D is unresolved. The V gene lost 2 bases and the J gene lost 4 bases, with 11 bases spanning the gap. Germline V lookup: CDR1 KGHSH, CDR2 LQKENI. The CDR3 loop spans 15 amino acids. CDR3 region: CASSPSGSLNEKLFF. The DNA for the CDR3 is TGTGCCAGCTCACCATCCGGGTCCCTTAATGAAAAACTGTTTTTT.

The rearrangement uses TRBV7-2 and TRBJ2-7, with 13 bases matching TRBD2. CDR1 SGHTA and CDR2 FQGNSA come from the germline V gene. The CDR3 loop spans 14 amino acids. V lost 5 bases, J lost 6 bases, and 4 bases stayed unmatched. CDR3: CASSAGLAGVEQYF. Written as DNA, the CDR3 is TGTGCCAGCAGCGCCGGACTAGCGGGAGTCGAGCAGTACTTC. The full variable domain, in which reference TRBV7-2 and TRBJ2-7 provide the parts outside the CDR3, is GAGVSQSPSNKVTEKGKDVELRCDPISGHTALYWYRQSLGQGLEFLIYFQGNSAPDKSGLPSDRFSAERTGGSVSTLTIQRTQQEDSAVYLCASSAGLAGVEQYFGPGTRLTVT.

This clone has a count of ten or more. The chain uses TRBV1 and TRBJ1-5; the table assigns TRBD1, which was not confirmed against the DNA. TRBV1 is tagged as a pseudogene. There are 19 residues in the CDR3. For the CDR3, the DNA is TGCACCAGCAGCCAACCTGACGTAAAACAGGGAACTCGCAATCAGCCCCAGCATTTT. This translates into CTSSQPDVKQGTRNQPQHF.

The rearrangement joins TRBV28 to TRBJ2-6; perhaps TRBD1 as D (5 bases). Germline assignment: CDR1 MDHEN and CDR2 SYDVKM. There are 14 residues in the CDR3. V lost 5 bases and J lost 5, with 10 bases in between. The CDR3 region is CASSPRARANVLTF. In DNA form, the CDR3 reads TGTGCCAGCAGTCCCAGGGCCAGGGCCAACGTCCTGACTTTC. Looking up the rest from reference TRBV28 and TRBJ2-6 gives the full variable domain: DVKVTQSSRYLVKRTGEKVFLECVQDMDHENMFWYRQDPGLGLRLIYFSYDVKMKEKGDIPEGYSVSREKKERFSLILESASTNQTSMYLCASSPRARANVLTFGAGSRLTVL.

The chain uses TRBV5-4 and TRBJ1-1; D gene ambiguous. Germline-derived CDR1 and CDR2 are SGHNT and YYREEE (reference sequence). The CDR3 runs to 15 residues. V lost 0 bases, J lost 1 base, and 10 bases lay in between. In DNA, the CDR3 is TGTGCCAGCAGCTTGGGAGTGGGCAGGAACACTGAAGCTTTCTTT. Its translation: CASSLGVGRNTEAFF.